This T cell receptor (beta chain) is from a study of long-term antiretroviral therapy in people with HIV. Run at survey level, the immunoSEQ assay was version v3.0. Method: immunoSEQ multiplex PCR; TCRdb's copy keeps in-frame clones and lacks some. In the table there are some 20,000 clones, around 80% of which are singletons. CDR3 length: 13 residues. Germline loops: CDR1 MNHNY, CDR2 SVGAGI (reference sequence). V shed 2 bases and J 7 bases; nucleotides not matched to a gene: 4. The TCR originated in a woman in her 30s with HIV. This chain uses TRBV6-6 with TRBJ2-7; TRBD2 agrees at 8 bases. Sequences were derived from unsorted PBMCs, sampled 2.9 years after starting antiretroviral therapy. The chain's CDR3 is CASSYGLAGEQYF. As DNA, the CDR3 is TGTGCCAGCAGTTACGGACTAGCTGGTGAGCAGTACTTC.